The subject of this entry is one TCR beta chain. Its antigen has not been determined. No much larger clone is present one base from it, and per-base qualities are unavailable. A MiSeq instrument was used for deep resolution sequencing, which targeted depths ranging from 1 in 1 million up to 1 in 200,000 T cells, with coverage averaging 10x for each clonotype. The immunoSEQ hsTCRB Kit was used to generate the TCR beta libraries. Under the source paper's analysis protocol: ImmunoSEQ Data Assistant and ImmunoSEQ Analyzer were used for data analysis, and V, D and J genes were assigned according to IMGT definitions. Clonality, which ranges from 0 to 1, was calculated as one minus the normalized Shannon entropy of productive rearrangement frequencies. Public clonotype analysis was restricted to overrepresented clonotypes comprising at least 0.05% of each patient's repertoire. Roughly 13 age-matched healthy donor repertoires from immuneACCESS were used as controls for clonality. TCRdb provides this immuneACCESS table in a form limited to in-frame rearrangements. Some clones are lacking; in checked studies, under half of them reflect an unresolved V gene, and why the rest are absent is not known. The D gene and trimming were derived from the DNA, and the V and J assignments and clone size from that table. Counted in this sample were fewer than 300,000 clones; about 72% of them appeared once. About 5.8% of the sample is taken by the ten largest.

The sample comes from a study of cytotoxic CD8 clonotypes in ibrutinib-treated CLL (dated by TCRdb to the early 2020s). Regarding the research as a whole: The cohort was composed of roughly ten relapsed/refractory and 15 treatment-naive patients; IGHV unmutated status was identified in under 18 patients. Partial responses were observed in roughly 24 patients and complete responses in 2; after a median follow-up of about 69 months, remission was maintained in approximately 14 patients and progression was observed in 12. Response samples were obtained after a median of roughly eleven months of treatment, with a range of about 6 to 40 months. An average of roughly 270,000 productive templates and roughly 94,000 productive rearrangements was obtained per sample. Longitudinal samples were obtainable from about 30% of the 86 participants in the trial. Cryopreserved peripheral blood mononuclear cells were collected at three points: before therapy, at response, and at either sustained remission or disease progression. Every sample from remission and from progressive disease was obtained while the patients were still on ibrutinib. General findings and caveats noted by the study authors: Baseline clonality was found to be higher than that of age-matched healthy donors and was strongly correlated with circulating CD8+ T-cell counts. Clonality increased at ibrutinib response, stayed stable in sustained remission, and fell back toward baseline at progression. Sampling times were not matched between patients in sustained remission and patients whose disease was progressing, and lymph node repertoires were not examined. Public clonotypes were rare and either contracted or stayed stable during treatment, and the rise in clonality at ibrutinib response reflected the expansion of private clonotypes.

The time point label corresponds to: progressive disease on ibrutinib. For TCR beta library preparation, about 2.1 micrograms of genomic DNA were extracted from the cryopreserved PBMCs. High-throughput TCR beta sequencing was performed on longitudinal blood samples from CLL patients receiving ibrutinib monotherapy. The patients took part in an open-label, single-center phase 2 trial of ibrutinib monotherapy. According to the germline V gene, CDR1 reads SGDLS and CDR2 reads YYNGEE. The CDR3, cysteine through phenylalanine, is 17 amino acids long. Kept here is only the CDR3 DNA, which spans 51 bases and is read in frame from base 1. The germline V end is reduced by 0 bases and the J end by 4 bases; junction bases left unmatched: 11.

The sequencing here drew on PBMCs, taken at disease progression, from a patient treated with ibrutinib. This clonotype was obtained from a human donor with chronic lymphocytic leukemia. The rearrangement joined TRBV9 to TRBJ2-5, with 8 junctional bases fitting TRBD2. For the CDR3, the sequence is CASSVGDRGGRGETQYF. The bases are TGTGCCAGCAGCGTAGGGGACCGGGGGGGCCGAGGAGAGACCCAGTACTTC.